This TCR beta chain stems from a study of CD8 T cells in Susac syndrome. Study as a whole: Susac syndrome patients were untreated, on corticosteroids with some adding intravenous immunoglobulin, or on intravenous immunoglobulin only.

Random hexamers were used to reverse transcribe roughly 0.5 to 1 ug of RNA. An immunoSEQ multiplex PCR amplified TCR beta CDR3 over 54 Vbeta and 13 Jbeta. TCRdb ran MiXCR on the immunoSEQ multiplex PCR reads and lists one entry per CDR3 protein. The repertoire holds 150,000 to 200,000 distinct CDR3 sequences, with 85% to 95% as singletons. Points from the study as a whole: The CD4+ T cell repertoires that were profiled in Susac syndrome showed no clonal expansion.

As to this clonotype: The antigen remains unidentified.

The V end was cut by 2 bases, the J end by 0 bases, with 14 bases between. This CDR3 spans 17 amino acids. CDR1 and CDR2 from the germline V gene are DFQATT and SNEGSKA (reference sequence). FACS enriched CD8+ TEMRA cells, while bulk CD8+ and CD4+ were negatively isolated. The rearrangement links TRBV20-1 to TRBJ2-6; D might be TRBD1 (6 bases). The clonotype comes from a human donor with Susac syndrome. Input material: CD4+ T cells from PBMCs. The CDR3 DNA follows: TGCAGTGCTAGATCCCGGGACACCTACTCTGGGGCCAACGTCCTGACTTTC. It encodes CSARSRDTYSGANVLTF.